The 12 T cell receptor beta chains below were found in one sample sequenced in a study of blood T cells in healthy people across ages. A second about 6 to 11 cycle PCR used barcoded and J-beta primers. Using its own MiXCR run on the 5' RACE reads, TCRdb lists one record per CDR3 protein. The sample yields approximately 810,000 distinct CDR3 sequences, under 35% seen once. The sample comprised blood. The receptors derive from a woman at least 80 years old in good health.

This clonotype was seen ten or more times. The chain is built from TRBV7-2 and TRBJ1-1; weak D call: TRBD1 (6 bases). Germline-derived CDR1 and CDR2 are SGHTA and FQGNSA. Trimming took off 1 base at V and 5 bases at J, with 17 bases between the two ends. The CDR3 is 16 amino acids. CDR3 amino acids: CASSLVATGAGTEAFF. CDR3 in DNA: TGTGCCAGCAGCTTAGTGGCCACGGGGGCTGGGACTGAAGCTTTCTTT.

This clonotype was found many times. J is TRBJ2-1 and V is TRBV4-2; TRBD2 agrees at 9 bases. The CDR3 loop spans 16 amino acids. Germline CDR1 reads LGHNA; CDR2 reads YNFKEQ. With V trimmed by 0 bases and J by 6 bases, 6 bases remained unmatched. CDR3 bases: TGTGCCAGCAGCCAAGAACGGCGGGGGGGCCTCAATGAGCAGTTCTTC. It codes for CASSQERRGGLNEQFF.

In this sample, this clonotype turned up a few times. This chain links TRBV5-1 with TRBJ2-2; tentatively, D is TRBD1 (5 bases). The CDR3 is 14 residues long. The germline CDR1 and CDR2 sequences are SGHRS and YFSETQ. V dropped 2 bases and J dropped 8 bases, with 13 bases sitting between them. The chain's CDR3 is CASSLNQGSGELFF. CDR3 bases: TGCGCCAGCAGCTTAAATCAGGGTTCAGGGGAGCTGTTTTTT.

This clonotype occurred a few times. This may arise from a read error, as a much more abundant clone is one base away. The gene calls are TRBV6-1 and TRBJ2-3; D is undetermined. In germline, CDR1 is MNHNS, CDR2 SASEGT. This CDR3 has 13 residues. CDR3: CTSSDTQADTQYF. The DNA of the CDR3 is TGTACCAGCAGTGACACTCAGGCAGATACGCAGTATTTT.

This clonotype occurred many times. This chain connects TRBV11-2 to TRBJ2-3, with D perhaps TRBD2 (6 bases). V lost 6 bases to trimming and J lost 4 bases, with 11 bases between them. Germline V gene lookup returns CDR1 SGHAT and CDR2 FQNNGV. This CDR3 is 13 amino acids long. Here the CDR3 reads CASRRGPSDTQYF. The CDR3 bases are TGTGCCAGCAGGCGGGGCCCCTCAGATACGCAGTATTTT.

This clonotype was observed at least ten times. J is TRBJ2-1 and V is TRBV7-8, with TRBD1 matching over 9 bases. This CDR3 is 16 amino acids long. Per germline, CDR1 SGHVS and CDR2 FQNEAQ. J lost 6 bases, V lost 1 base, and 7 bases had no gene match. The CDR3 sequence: CASSLDPPDRGNEQFF. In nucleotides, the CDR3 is TGTGCCAGCAGCTTAGACCCCCCGGACAGGGGCAATGAGCAGTTCTTC.

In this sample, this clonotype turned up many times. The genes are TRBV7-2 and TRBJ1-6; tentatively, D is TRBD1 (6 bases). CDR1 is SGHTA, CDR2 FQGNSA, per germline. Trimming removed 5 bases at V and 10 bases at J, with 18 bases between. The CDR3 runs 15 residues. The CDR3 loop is CASSLRDNSLSPLHF. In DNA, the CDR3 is TGTGCCAGCAGCCTCCGGGACAATTCGCTCTCACCCCTCCACTTT.

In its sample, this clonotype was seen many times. The CDR3 sequence is CASSSERDSYEQYF. The CDR3 coding sequence is TGTGCCAGCAGCTCCGAGCGGGATTCCTACGAGCAGTACTTC. The chain uses TRBV7-2 and TRBJ2-7, with 7 bases identical to TRBD2. The length of the CDR3 is 14 residues. From germline, CDR1 is SGHTA and CDR2 FQGNSA. V lost 4 bases and J lost 1; bases outside the gene matches: 4.

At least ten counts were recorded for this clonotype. CDR3 DNA: TGTGCCAGCAGCAGCACCCGGGACAGGGAGAGGGTCAATGAGCAGTTCTTC. It codes for CASSSTRDRERVNEQFF. V is TRBV7-9 and J is TRBJ2-1, with 9 bases that match TRBD1. Trimming removed 5 bases from V and 6 bases from J; junction bases left unmatched: 14. CDR3 length: 17 residues. Germline V lookup: CDR1 SEHNR, CDR2 FQNEAQ (reference sequence).

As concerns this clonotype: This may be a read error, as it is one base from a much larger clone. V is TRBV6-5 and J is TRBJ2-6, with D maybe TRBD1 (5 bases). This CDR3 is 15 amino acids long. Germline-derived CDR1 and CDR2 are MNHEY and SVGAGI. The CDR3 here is CASSYTSSGANALTF. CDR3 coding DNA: TGTGCCAGCAGTTACACCAGCTCTGGGGCCAACGCCCTGACTTTC.

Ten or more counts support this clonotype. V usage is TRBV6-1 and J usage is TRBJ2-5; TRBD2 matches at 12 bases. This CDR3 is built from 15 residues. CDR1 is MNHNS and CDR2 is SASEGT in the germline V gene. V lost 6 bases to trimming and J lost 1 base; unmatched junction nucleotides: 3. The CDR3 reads CASSWTSGTQETQYF. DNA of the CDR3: TGTGCCAGCAGCTGGACTAGCGGGACCCAAGAGACCCAGTACTTC.

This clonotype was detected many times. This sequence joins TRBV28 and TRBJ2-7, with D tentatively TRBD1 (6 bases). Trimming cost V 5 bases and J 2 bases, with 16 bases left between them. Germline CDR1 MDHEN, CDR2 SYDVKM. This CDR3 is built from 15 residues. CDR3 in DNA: TGTGCCAGCAGTACTGGGGGCATAGCGCCCTACGAGCAGTACTTC. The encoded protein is CASSTGGIAPYEQYF.